This T cell receptor beta chain was recovered during a study of T cells in Graves' hyperthyroidism and ophthalmopathy. Ten or more counts support this clonotype. What it binds is unknown. Notes on the study in general: Before onset, ophthalmopathy was predicted by the model a median roughly 6.4 months earlier. Blood also carried most thyroid clonotypes expanded above 0.001. Ophthalmopathy was distinguished from stable hyperthyroidism by 13 V-J signatures.

RNA transcripts were the template for amplifying TCR beta CDR3 regions. The HTBI primer set was used in a first-round RT-PCR of the TCR CDR3. Via MiXCR, TCRdb re-called the multiplex PCR reads, giving one row per CDR3 protein. The sample gives over 500,000 distinct CDR3 sequences, 15% to 20% of which show up once; approximately 30% is in the top ten. This CDR3 contains 15 residues. V was clipped by 6 bases and J by 1 base, with 16 bases between them. Germline-derived CDR1 and CDR2 are MDHEN and SYDVKM. Sequencing input: blood. The chain links TRBV28 to TRBJ2-7, with D possibly being TRBD1 (6 bases). The source is a woman aged 25 to 39 with Graves' ophthalmopathy. The CDR3 DNA reads as TGTGCCAGCAGCTATCCTTCCCAGGGGTCCTACGAGCAGTACTTC. Protein product: CASSYPSQGSYEQYF.